The rows below give T cell receptor beta chains drawn from one sample of a study of CD8 T cells in Susac syndrome. One entry per CDR3 protein results from TCRdb running MiXCR on the immunoSEQ multiplex PCR reads. The sample shows about 150,000 distinct CDR3 sequences, around 95% of them seen only once. The sequenced sample was CD8+ T cells from PBMCs. These receptors were taken from a human donor with multiple sclerosis. Each CDR3 is given without its conserved first and last residue. Rows give clone size only sometimes, using once, few, many, or a class for an expanded clone.

V gene	J gene	CDR3 length	clone size	CDR3 protein
TRBV27	TRBJ2-5	11	.	ASSLGGPAAQY
TRBV12-3/TRBV12-4	TRBJ2-5	12	.	ASSLSGVEETQY
TRBV30	TRBJ2-1	9	.	AGQVHNEQF
TRBV14	TRBJ1-1	8	.	ASSTPGAF
TRBV7-9	TRBJ1-2	10	.	ASSLQSGGYT
TRBV4-1	TRBJ1-2	13	.	ASSQVGGRDYGYT
TRBV12-3/TRBV12-4	TRBJ1-5	9	.	ASSRGQPQH
TRBV3-1	TRBJ1-5	15	.	ASSLGGQGPPHQPQH
TRBV13	TRBJ2-1	13	once	ASSLLGLGNNEQF
TRBV7-9	TRBJ1-1	10	.	ASSLGSEKAF
TRBV5-6	TRBJ2-7	9	.	ASSLGDGQY
TRBV6-5	TRBJ1-4	12	.	ASREGQGGVKLF
TRBV12-3/TRBV12-4	TRBJ1-1	12	.	ASSLVEGLSEAF
TRBV30	TRBJ1-2	10	once	AWSGAPNGYT
TRBV12-5	TRBJ1-5	11	.	ASGLPPGHLQH
TRBV20-1	TRBJ1-5	12	.	SARIGSSNQPQH
TRBV27	TRBJ1-2	13	.	ASSPWTGPVYGYT
TRBV20-1	TRBJ2-1	13	.	SARAGLAVNNEQF
TRBV20-1	TRBJ2-3	12	.	SATDARVTDTQY
TRBV7-9	TRBJ2-7	14	.	ASSFPTSGDDYEQY
TRBV6-2/TRBV6-3	TRBJ2-7	12	.	ASSYSTSWNEQY
TRBV7-9	TRBJ1-2	12	.	ASSFVGALYGYT
TRBV20-1	TRBJ2-1	14	.	SARDPLAARPREQF